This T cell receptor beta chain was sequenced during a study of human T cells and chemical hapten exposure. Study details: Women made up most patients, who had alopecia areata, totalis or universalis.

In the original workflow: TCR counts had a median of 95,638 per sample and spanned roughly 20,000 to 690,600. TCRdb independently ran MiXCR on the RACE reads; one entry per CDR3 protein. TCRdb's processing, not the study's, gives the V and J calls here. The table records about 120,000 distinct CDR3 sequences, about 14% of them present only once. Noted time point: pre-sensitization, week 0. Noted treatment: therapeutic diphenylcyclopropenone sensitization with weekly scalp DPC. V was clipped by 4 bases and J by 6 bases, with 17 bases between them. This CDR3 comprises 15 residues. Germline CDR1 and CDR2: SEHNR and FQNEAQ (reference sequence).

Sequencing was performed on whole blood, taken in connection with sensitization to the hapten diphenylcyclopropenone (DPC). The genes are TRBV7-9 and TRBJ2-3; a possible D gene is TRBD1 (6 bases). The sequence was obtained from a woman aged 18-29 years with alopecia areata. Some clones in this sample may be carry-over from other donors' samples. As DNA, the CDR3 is TGTGCCAGCAGCTCTCCCTTGGGGGCTGTTGATACGCAGTATTTT. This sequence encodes CASSSPLGAVDTQYF.